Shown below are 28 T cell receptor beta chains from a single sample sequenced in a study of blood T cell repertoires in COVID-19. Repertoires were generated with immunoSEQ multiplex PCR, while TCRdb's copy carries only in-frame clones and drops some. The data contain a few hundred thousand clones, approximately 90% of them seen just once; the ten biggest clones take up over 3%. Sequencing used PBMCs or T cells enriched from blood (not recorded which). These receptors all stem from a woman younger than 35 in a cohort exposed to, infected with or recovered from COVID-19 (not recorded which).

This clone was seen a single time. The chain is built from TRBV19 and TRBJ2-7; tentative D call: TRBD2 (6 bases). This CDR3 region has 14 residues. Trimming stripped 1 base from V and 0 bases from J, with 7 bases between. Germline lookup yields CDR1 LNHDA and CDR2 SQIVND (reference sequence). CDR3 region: CASSIAGVSYEQYF. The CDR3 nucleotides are TGTGCCAGTAGTATAGCGGGGGTCTCCTACGAGCAGTACTTC.

The CDR3 here is CASSEGPVNEKLFF. The CDR3 coding sequence is TGCGCCAGCAGTGAGGGGCCCGTTAATGAAAAACTGTTTTTT. The rearrangement uses TRBV10-2 and TRBJ1-4; D is uncertain. The V gene lost 2 bases and the J gene lost 4 bases, with 8 bases spanning the gap. This CDR3 is 14 amino acids long. Germline V lookup: CDR1 WSHSY, CDR2 SAAADI.

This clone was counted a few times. The CDR3 DNA reads TGTGCCAGCAGTGAGAGTTCCTATGGCTACACCTTC. Translating it yields CASSESSYGYTF. V usage is TRBV12-3 or TRBV12-4 and J usage is TRBJ1-2; D gene ambiguous. V lost 5 bases and J lost 4, with 8 bases in between. The CDR3 loop spans 12 amino acids.

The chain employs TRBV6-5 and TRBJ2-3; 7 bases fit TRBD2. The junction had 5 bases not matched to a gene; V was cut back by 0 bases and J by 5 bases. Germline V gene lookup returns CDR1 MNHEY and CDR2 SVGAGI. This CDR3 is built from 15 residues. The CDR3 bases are TGTGCCAGCAGTTACTCGACTAGCAATGGAGATACGCAGTATTTT. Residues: CASSYSTSNGDTQYF.

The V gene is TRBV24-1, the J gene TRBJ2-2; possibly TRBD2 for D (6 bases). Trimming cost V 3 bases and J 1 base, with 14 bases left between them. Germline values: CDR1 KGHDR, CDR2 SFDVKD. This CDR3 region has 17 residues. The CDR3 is CATSDNRDFQNTGELFF. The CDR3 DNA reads TGTGCCACCAGTGATAACCGGGACTTCCAGAACACCGGGGAGCTGTTTTTT.

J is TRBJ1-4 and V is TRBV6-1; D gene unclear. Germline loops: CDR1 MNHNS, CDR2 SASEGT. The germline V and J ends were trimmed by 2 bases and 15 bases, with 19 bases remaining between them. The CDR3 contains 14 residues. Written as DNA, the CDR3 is TGTGCCAGCAGTGAAATCGGGGAGGGAGTGAGTATGTTTTTT. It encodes CASSEIGEGVSMFF.

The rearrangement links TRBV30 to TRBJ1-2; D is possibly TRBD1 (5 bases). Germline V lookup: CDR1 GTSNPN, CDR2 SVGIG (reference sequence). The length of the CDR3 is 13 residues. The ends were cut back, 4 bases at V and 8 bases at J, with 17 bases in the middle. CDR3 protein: CAWKGEATYGYTF. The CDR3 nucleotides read TGTGCCTGGAAAGGGGAGGCAACCTACGGCTACACCTTC.

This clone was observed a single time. The CDR3 DNA sequence: TGTGCCAGCAGTTTCCAGGACAGATACGAGCAGTACTTC. Amino acids: CASSFQDRYEQYF. The chain is built from TRBV28 and TRBJ2-7, with a tentative D call TRBD1 (6 bases). CDR3 length equals 13 residues. Germline V gene sequence: CDR1 MDHEN, CDR2 SYDVKM. The ends were cut back, 3 bases at V and 4 bases at J, with 10 bases in the middle.

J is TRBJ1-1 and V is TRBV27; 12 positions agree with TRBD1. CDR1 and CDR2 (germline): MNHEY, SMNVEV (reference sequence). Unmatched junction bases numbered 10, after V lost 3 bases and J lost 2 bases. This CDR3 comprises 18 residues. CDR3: CASSFMGQGAPTNTEAFF. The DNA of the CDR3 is TGTGCCAGCAGTTTCATGGGACAGGGGGCGCCGACCAACACTGAAGCTTTCTTT.

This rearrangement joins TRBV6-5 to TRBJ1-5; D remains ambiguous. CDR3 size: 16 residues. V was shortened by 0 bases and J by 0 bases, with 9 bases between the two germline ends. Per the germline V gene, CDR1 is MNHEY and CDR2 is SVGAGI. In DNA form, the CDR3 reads TGTGCCAGCAGTTACTCGATTGGAGATAGCAATCAGCCCCAGCATTTT. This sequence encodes CASSYSIGDSNQPQHF.

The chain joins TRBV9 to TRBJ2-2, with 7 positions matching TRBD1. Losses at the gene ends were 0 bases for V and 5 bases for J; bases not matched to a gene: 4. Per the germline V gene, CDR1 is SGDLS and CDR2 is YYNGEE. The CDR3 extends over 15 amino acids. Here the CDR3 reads CASSVEGARTGELFF. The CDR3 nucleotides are TGTGCCAGCAGCGTAGAGGGGGCGCGAACCGGGGAGCTGTTTTTT.

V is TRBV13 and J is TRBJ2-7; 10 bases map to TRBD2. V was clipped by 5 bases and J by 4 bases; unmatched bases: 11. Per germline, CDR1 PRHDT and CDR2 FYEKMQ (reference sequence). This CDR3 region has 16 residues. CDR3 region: CASSIRRAGGLYEQYF. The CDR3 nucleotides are TGTGCCAGCAGCATAAGACGAGCGGGGGGGCTATACGAGCAGTACTTC.

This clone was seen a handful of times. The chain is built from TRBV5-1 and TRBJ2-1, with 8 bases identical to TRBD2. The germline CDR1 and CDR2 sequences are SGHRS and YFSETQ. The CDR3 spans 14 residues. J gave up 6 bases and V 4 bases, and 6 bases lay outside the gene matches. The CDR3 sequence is CASSPGGVPNEQFF. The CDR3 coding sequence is TGCGCCAGCAGCCCCGGGGGGGTCCCCAATGAGCAGTTCTTC.

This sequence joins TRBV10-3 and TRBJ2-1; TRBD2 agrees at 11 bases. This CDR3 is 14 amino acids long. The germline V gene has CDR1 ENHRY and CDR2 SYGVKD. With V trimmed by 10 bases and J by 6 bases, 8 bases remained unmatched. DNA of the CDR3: TGTGCCACCCTCTCCGGGACTAGCGGCAATGAGCAGTTCTTC. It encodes CATLSGTSGNEQFF.

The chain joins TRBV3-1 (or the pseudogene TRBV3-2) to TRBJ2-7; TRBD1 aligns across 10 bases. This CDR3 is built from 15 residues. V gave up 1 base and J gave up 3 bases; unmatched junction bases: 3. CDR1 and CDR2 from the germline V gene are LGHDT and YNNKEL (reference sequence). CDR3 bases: TGTGCCAGCAGCCAAGGGACAGGGGGTTTCTACGAGCAGTACTTC. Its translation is CASSQGTGGFYEQYF.

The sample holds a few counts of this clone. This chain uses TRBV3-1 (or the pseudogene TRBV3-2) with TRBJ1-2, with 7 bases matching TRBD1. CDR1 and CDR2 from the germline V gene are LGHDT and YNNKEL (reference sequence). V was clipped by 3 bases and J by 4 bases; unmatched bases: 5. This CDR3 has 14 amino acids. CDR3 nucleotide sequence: TGTGCCAGCAGCCAGATTACAGGGGCCTATGGCTACACCTTC. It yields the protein CASSQITGAYGYTF.

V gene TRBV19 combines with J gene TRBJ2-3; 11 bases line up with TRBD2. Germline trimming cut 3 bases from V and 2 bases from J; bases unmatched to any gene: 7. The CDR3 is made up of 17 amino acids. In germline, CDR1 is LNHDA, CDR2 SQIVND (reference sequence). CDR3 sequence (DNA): TGTGCCAGTAGTATCGAGCTAGCGGGAGGCCTCACAGATACGCAGTATTTT. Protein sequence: CASSIELAGGLTDTQYF.

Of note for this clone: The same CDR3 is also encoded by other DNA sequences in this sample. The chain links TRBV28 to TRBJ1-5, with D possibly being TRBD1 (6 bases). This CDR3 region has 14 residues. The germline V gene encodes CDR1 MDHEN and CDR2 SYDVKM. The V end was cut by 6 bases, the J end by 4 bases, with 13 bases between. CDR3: CASSLGQLNQPQHF. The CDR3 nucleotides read TGTGCCAGCAGCTTAGGACAGCTTAATCAGCCCCAGCATTTT.

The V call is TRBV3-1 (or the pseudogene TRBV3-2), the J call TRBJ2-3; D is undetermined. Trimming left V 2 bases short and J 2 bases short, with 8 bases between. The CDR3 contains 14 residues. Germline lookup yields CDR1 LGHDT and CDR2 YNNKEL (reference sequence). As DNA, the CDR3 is TGTGCCAGCAGCCAACGAGTATTCACAGATACGCAGTATTTT. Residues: CASSQRVFTDTQYF.

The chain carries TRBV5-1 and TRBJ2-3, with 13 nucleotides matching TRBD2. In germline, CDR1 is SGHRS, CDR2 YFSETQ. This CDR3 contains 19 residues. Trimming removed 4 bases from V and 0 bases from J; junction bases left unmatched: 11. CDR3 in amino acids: CASSTAGTSGIGSTDTQYF. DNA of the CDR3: TGCGCCAGCAGCACCGCCGGGACTAGCGGGATCGGAAGCACAGATACGCAGTATTTT.

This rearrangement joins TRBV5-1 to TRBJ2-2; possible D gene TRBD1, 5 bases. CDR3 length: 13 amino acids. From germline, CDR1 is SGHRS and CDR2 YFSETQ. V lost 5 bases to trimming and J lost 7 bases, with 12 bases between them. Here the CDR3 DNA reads TGCGCCAGCAGACCGACAGTGAACGGGGAGCTGTTTTTT. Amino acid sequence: CASRPTVNGELFF.

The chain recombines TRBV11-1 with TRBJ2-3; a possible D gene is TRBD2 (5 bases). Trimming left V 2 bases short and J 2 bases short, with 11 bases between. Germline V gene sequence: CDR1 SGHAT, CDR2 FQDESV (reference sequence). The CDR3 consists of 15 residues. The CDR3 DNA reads TGTGCCAGCAGCTTATCCACTAGAACCACAGATACGCAGTATTTT. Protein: CASSLSTRTTDTQYF. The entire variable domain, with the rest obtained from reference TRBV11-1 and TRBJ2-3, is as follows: EAEVAQSPRYKITEKSQAVAFWCDPISGHATLYWYRQILGQGPELLVQFQDESVVDDSQLPKDRFSAERLKGVDSTLKIQPAELGDSAMYLCASSLSTRTTDTQYFGPGTRLTVL.

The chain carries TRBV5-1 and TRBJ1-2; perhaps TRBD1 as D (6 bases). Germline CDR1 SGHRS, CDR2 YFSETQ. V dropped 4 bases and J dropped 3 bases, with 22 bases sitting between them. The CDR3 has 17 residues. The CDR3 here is CASSLGEGGLADYGYTF. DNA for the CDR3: TGCGCCAGCAGCCTAGGAGAGGGGGGGCTCGCTGACTATGGCTACACCTTC.

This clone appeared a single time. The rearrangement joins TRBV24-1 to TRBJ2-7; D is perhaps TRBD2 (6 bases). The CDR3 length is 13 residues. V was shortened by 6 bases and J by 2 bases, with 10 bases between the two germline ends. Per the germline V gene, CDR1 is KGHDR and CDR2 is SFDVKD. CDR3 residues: CATSPGSTYEQYF. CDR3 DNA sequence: TGTGCCACCAGTCCCGGGAGTACCTACGAGCAGTACTTC.

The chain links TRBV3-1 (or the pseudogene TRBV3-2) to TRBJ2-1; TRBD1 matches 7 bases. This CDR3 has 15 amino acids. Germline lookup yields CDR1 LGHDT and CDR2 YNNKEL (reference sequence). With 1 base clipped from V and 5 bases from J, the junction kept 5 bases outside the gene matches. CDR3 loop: CASSQGQGEDNEQFF. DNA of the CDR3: TGTGCCAGCAGCCAAGGACAGGGAGAAGACAATGAGCAGTTCTTC.

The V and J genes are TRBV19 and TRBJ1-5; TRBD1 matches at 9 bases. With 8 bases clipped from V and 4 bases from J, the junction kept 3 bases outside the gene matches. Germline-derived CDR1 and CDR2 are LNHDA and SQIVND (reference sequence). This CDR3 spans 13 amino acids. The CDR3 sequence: CASGGTGNQPQHF. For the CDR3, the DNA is TGTGCCAGTGGGGGGACAGGGAATCAGCCCCAGCATTTT. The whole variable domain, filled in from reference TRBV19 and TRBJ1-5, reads DGGITQSPKYLFRKEGQNVTLSCEQNLNHDAMYWYRQDPGQGLRLIYYSQIVNDFQKGDIAEGYSVSREKKESFPLTVTSAQKNPTAFYLCASGGTGNQPQHFGDGTRLSIL.

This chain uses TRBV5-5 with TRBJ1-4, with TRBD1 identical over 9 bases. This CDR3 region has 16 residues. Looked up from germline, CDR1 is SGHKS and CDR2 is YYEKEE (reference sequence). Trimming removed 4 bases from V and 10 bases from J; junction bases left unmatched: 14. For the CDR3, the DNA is TGTGCCAGCAGCCACCTCGTCCGGACAGGGGACGTAAAACTGTTTTTT. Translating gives CASSHLVRTGDVKLFF.

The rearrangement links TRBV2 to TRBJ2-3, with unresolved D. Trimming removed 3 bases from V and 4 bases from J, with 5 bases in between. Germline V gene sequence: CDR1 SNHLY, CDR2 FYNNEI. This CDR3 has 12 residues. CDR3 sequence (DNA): TGTGCCAGCAGTGATAGCTCAGATACGCAGTATTTT. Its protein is CASSDSSDTQYF.